Following are 22 T cell receptor beta chains from one sample sequenced in a study of cytomegalovirus exposure and HLA in healthy donors. Both 60 Vbeta primers and 13 Jbeta primers went into the PCR. Some clones are missing from TCRdb's copy, which holds only in-frame ones; the method was immunoSEQ multiplex PCR. The sample has 150,000 or so clones; around 76% are singletons. The sequencing sample was made of PBMCs. These receptors were taken from a man in his forties in good health and CMV-seronegative.

The rearrangement joins TRBV9 to TRBJ2-6; a possible D gene is TRBD1 (6 bases). Trimming cost V 2 bases and J 0 bases, with 18 bases left between them. Germline loops: CDR1 SGDLS, CDR2 YYNGEE. The CDR3 totals 19 residues. CDR3 sequence reads: CASSVVGRGFSSGANVLTF. CDR3 nucleotide sequence: TGTGCCAGCAGCGTGGTGGGCAGGGGTTTTAGCTCTGGGGCCAACGTCCTGACTTTC.

The chain couples TRBV27 to TRBJ2-7, with 7 nucleotides matching TRBD2. V shed 8 bases, J shed 5 bases, and the junction held 6 bases outside the gene matches. Per germline, CDR1 MNHEY and CDR2 SMNVEV (reference sequence). This CDR3 contains 12 residues. The CDR3 loop is CASGRATNEQYF. The DNA of the CDR3 is TGTGCCAGCGGGAGGGCAACCAACGAGCAGTACTTC.

This sequence joins TRBV4-1 and TRBJ2-7; 9 nucleotides line up with TRBD2. In germline, CDR1 is MGHRA, CDR2 YSYEKL. J was trimmed by 2 bases and V by 1 base; bases with no gene match: 9. CDR3 size: 17 residues. The CDR3 reads CASSQGKREAPTYEQYV. In DNA, the CDR3 is TGCGCCAGCAGCCAAGGGAAGCGGGAGGCCCCCACCTACGAGCAGTACGTC.

The chain links TRBV12-5 to TRBJ1-1, with D unresolved. CDR1 LGHNT and CDR2 FRNRAP come from the germline V gene. The CDR3 loop spans 14 amino acids. Trimming removed 1 base at V and 0 bases at J, with 6 bases between. DNA of the CDR3: TGTGCTAGTGGTTTGGAGCAGGTGAACACTGAAGCTTTCTTT. It specifies CASGLEQVNTEAFF.

The chain's CDR3 is CASSIGTVRNYGYTF. CDR3 in DNA: TGTGCCAGCAGCATAGGGACAGTTCGGAACTATGGCTACACCTTC. The rearrangement links TRBV11-2 to TRBJ1-2; TRBD1 aligns across 7 bases. The V and J ends lost 5 bases and 2 bases, in that order; junction bases with no gene match: 8. Germline V lookup: CDR1 SGHAT, CDR2 FQNNGV. The CDR3 covers 15 residues. Using reference TRBV11-2 and TRBJ1-2 for the parts outside the CDR3, the full variable domain is EAGVAQSPRYKIIEKRQSVAFWCNPISGHATLYWYQQILGQGPKLLIQFQNNGVVDDSQLPKDRFSAERLKGVDSTLKIQPAKLEDSAVYLCASSIGTVRNYGYTFGSGTRLTVV.

As DNA, the CDR3 is TGTGCCAGCAGCTTAGGGGGGACAGACGAGCAGTACGTC. Translating it yields CASSLGGTDEQYV. The chain recombines TRBV7-2 with TRBJ2-7, with 7 bases matching TRBD1. The V segment lost 1 base and the J segment 5 bases; nucleotides outside the gene matches: 2. In germline, CDR1 is SGHTA, CDR2 FQGNSA. CDR3 length equals 13 residues.

This clone occurred a few times. This chain links TRBV7-3 with TRBJ2-3, with D hard to call. CDR1 is SGHTA, CDR2 FQGTGA, per germline. This CDR3 has 13 residues. V lost 3 bases and J 0 bases, leaving 4 bases between the germline ends. Here the CDR3 DNA reads TGTGCCAGCAGCTTTTCTAGCACAGATACGCAGTATTTT. Its translation is CASSFSSTDTQYF.

V is TRBV28 and J is TRBJ1-1, with D maybe TRBD1 (6 bases). The CDR3 has 15 amino acids. Deletions cut 3 bases from V and 4 bases from J, with 15 bases between. In germline, CDR1 is MDHEN, CDR2 SYDVKM. CDR3 amino acids: CASSLAPTGPTEAFF. DNA for the CDR3: TGTGCCAGCAGTTTGGCCCCTACAGGGCCCACTGAAGCTTTCTTT. The whole variable domain, filled in from reference TRBV28 and TRBJ1-1, reads DVKVTQSSRYLVKRTGEKVFLECVQDMDHENMFWYRQDPGLGLRLIYFSYDVKMKEKGDIPEGYSVSREKKERFSLILESASTNQTSMYLCASSLAPTGPTEAFFGQGTRLTVV.

This chain connects TRBV9 to TRBJ2-5; 15 bases agree with TRBD2. The J call may be mistaken, given a closer DNA end match to TRBJ2-7. The germline gives CDR1 SGDLS, CDR2 YYNGEE. The CDR3 sequence is 16 residues long. The CDR3: CASSAPGLAGGHEQYF. The CDR3 nucleotides are TGTGCCAGCAGCGCACCGGGACTAGCGGGAGGCCACGAGCAGTACTTC.

The chain employs TRBV30 and TRBJ2-3, with D perhaps TRBD2 (6 bases). This CDR3 region has 13 residues. V was cut by 8 bases and J by 0 bases, with 12 bases left in between. From germline, CDR1 is GTSNPN and CDR2 SVGIG (reference sequence). As DNA, the CDR3 is TGTGCCGGTAGGAGCGGGAGCACAGATACGCAGTATTTT. This codes for CAGRSGSTDTQYF. The entire variable domain, with the rest obtained from reference TRBV30 and TRBJ2-3, is as follows: SQTIHQWPATLVQPVGSPLSLECTVEGTSNPNLYWYRQAAGRGLQLLFYSVGIGQISSEVPQNLSASRPQDRQFILSSKKLLLSDSGFYLCAGRSGSTDTQYFGPGTRLTVL.

V gene TRBV7-6 combines with J gene TRBJ2-7; TRBD2 matches 8 bases. CDR1 SGHVS and CDR2 FNYEAQ come from the germline V gene. The length of the CDR3 is 15 residues. The ends lost 1 base at V and 7 bases at J; junction bases unmatched: 9. This CDR3 is CASSLGYSGSNEQYF. The DNA of the CDR3 is TGTGCCAGCAGCTTAGGGTACAGCGGGAGCAATGAGCAGTACTTC.

The V gene is TRBV7-2, the J gene TRBJ2-5; TRBD2 agrees at 12 bases. The CDR3 runs to 16 residues. CDR1 SGHTA and CDR2 FQGNSA come from the germline V gene. Trimming at V came to 4 bases and at J to 1 base, leaving 4 bases not matched to a gene. CDR3 bases: TGTGCCAGCAGCTATCGGACTAGCGGGGTCCAAGAGACCCAGTACTTC. This codes for CASSYRTSGVQETQYF.

The DNA for the CDR3 is TGTGCTAGCAGCGCTACGGGACAGGACTACGAGCAGTACGTC. Residues: CASSATGQDYEQYV. The rearrangement joins TRBV7-7 to TRBJ2-7; 8 nucleotides align to TRBD1. The CDR3 is 14 amino acids. CDR1 is SSHAT and CDR2 is FNYEAQ in the germline V gene (reference sequence).

This rearrangement joins TRBV7-3 to TRBJ2-5; TRBD2 matches at 7 bases. CDR1 and CDR2 (germline): SGHTA, FQGTGA. J lost 5 bases, V lost 1 base, and 7 bases had no gene match. CDR3 length: 15 amino acids. CDR3 in DNA: TGTGCCAGCAGCTTAATGGGGCCAGCGGGGGAGACCCAGTACTTC. This sequence encodes CASSLMGPAGETQYF.

CDR3 residues: CASGLGATGGDTQYF. The DNA of the CDR3 is TGTGCTAGTGGTTTGGGCGCCACGGGGGGAGATACGCAGTATTTT. V gene TRBV12-5 combines with J gene TRBJ2-3, with 7 bases identical to TRBD2. The CDR3 covers 15 residues. In germline, CDR1 is LGHNT, CDR2 FRNRAP. The trim removed 1 base at V and 5 bases at J, leaving 6 bases unmatched. The full variable domain, rest sourced from reference TRBV12-5 and TRBJ2-3, is DARVTQTPRHKVTEMGQEVTMRCQPILGHNTVFWYRQTMMQGLELLAYFRNRAPLDDSGMPKDRFSAEMPDATLATLKIQPSEPRDSAVYFCASGLGATGGDTQYFGPGTRLTVL.

This rearrangement joins TRBV19 to TRBJ1-3, with D unresolved. V gave up 0 bases and J gave up 0 bases, with 9 bases separating them. CDR3 length equals 16 residues. In germline, CDR1 is LNHDA, CDR2 SQIVND (reference sequence). CDR3: CASSIDGSPSGNTIYF. CDR3 DNA sequence: TGTGCCAGTAGTATAGATGGGAGTCCCTCTGGAAACACCATATATTTT.

J is TRBJ1-4 and V is TRBV4-1; possibly TRBD1 for D (6 bases). Germline V lookup: CDR1 MGHRA, CDR2 YSYEKL. The CDR3 is 14 residues long. The ends were cut back, 5 bases at V and 5 bases at J, with 12 bases in the middle. CDR3 amino acids: CASSFTGLNEKLFF. The CDR3 DNA reads TGCGCCAGCAGCTTTACAGGGTTGAATGAAAAACTGTTTTTT.

V and J are TRBV7-2 and TRBJ2-3, with D hard to call. The CDR3 covers 15 residues. V lost 0 bases and J 3 bases, leaving 10 bases between the germline ends. CDR1 is SGHTA and CDR2 is FQGNSA in the germline V gene. Here the CDR3 DNA reads TGTGCCAGCAGCTTAGCCGCGATAGTTACAGATACGCAGTATTTT. It is translated as CASSLAAIVTDTQYF.

The chain employs TRBV10-1 and TRBJ1-1; 9 bases are a match to TRBD1. This CDR3 is built from 15 residues. J lost 1 base, V lost 6 bases, and 6 bases had no gene match. Germline lookup yields CDR1 WNHNN and CDR2 SYGVQD (reference sequence). Written as DNA, the CDR3 is TGCGCCAGCAGCCCCGGGACAGGGAGGAACACTGAAGCTTTCTTT. Translated: CASSPGTGRNTEAFF.

The genes are TRBV7-3 and TRBJ2-1, with 7 bases aligning to TRBD1. The CDR3 covers 13 residues. Germline-derived CDR1 and CDR2 are SGHTA and FQGTGA. Trimming took 4 bases from V and 4 from J; bases not matched to a gene: 1. CDR3 residues: CASSWGQYNEQFF. CDR3 coding DNA: TGTGCCAGCAGCTGGGGACAGTACAATGAGCAGTTCTTC.

This chain links TRBV28 with TRBJ2-7, with 10 bases lining up with TRBD1. Germline CDR1 MDHEN, CDR2 SYDVKM. The junction had 8 bases not matched to a gene; V was cut back by 6 bases and J by 3 bases. The CDR3 length is 15 residues. CDR3 nucleotide sequence: TGTGCCAGCAGCTTAACCGGGACAGGGGACTACGAGCAGTACTTC. It encodes CASSLTGTGDYEQYF.

The chain carries TRBV27 and TRBJ2-5; 9 bases agree with TRBD2. The length of the CDR3 is 14 residues. Per the germline V gene, CDR1 is MNHEY and CDR2 is SMNVEV (reference sequence). With V trimmed by 2 bases and J by 2 bases, 0 bases remained unmatched. In DNA, the CDR3 is TGTGCCAGCAGTTTACTAGCGGGGCAAGAGACCCAGTACTTC. Translation gives CASSLLAGQETQYF.